This TCR beta chain was profiled in a study of metastatic and nonmetastatic thyroid tumors. Study results and caveats: Malignant tumors reportedly showed significantly higher TCR beta diversity than benign nodules in both blood and tumor.

This CDR3 spans 18 amino acids. Germline loops: CDR1 SEHNR, CDR2 FQNEAQ (reference sequence). V lost 3 bases and J lost 0, with 15 bases in between. Note on this clone: Its antigen is as yet unknown.

Per the study methods: The authors used CDR3 differences across clinicopathological groups to build a distant-metastasis classifier for papillary thyroid cancer. With MiXCR, TCRdb reprocessed the PCR reads. The V and J calls shown here were made by TCRdb, not taken from the authors' results. The data show 15,000 or so clones, with less than 4.5% seen just once and 27% held by the top ten. Nobody among the patients had been given any treatment before thyroid surgery. This sequence originates from a female donor with papillary thyroid cancer or a benign thyroid nodule (not recorded which). Some clones in this sample may be carry-over from other donors' samples. The chain recombines TRBV7-9 with TRBJ2-6; perhaps TRBD2 as D (6 bases). Sequencing used tumor tissue. Here the CDR3 DNA reads TGTGCCAGCAGCTTGTTTGGGGACTTAGGCTCTGGGGCCAACGTCCTGACTTTC. Translated: CASSLFGDLGSGANVLTF. The entire variable domain, with the rest obtained from reference TRBV7-9 and TRBJ2-6, is as follows: DTGVSQNPRHKITKRGQNVTFRCDPISEHNRLYWYRQTLGQGPEFLTYFQNEAQLEKSRLLSDRFSAERPKGSFSTLEIQRTEQGDSAMYLCASSLFGDLGSGANVLTFGAGSRLTVL.